The 21 T cell receptor beta chains given below trace back to one sample, sequenced in a study of PD-L1 blockade in urothelial cancer. Sample time point: pretreatment peripheral blood. The table came from immunoSEQ multiplex PCR; TCRdb's copy has only in-frame clones and leaves some out. The sample consists of roughly 51,000 clones, 79% of them appearing once. The material sequenced was PBMCs, taken around atezolizumab (anti-PD-L1) treatment. These TCRs come from a man between 65 and 79 years old with urothelial cancer.

In this sample, this clone turned up once. This chain links TRBV2 with TRBJ2-2, with unresolved D. CDR3 length: 13 residues. V lost 7 bases, J lost 4 bases, and 10 bases lay in between. CDR1 and CDR2 (germline): SNHLY, FYNNEI. The CDR3 DNA is TGTGCCAGCAAACTCACAGCCACCGGGGAGCTGTTTTTT. Translation gives CASKLTATGELFF. The complete variable domain, with remaining parts taken from reference TRBV2 and TRBJ2-2, reads EPEVTQTPSHQVTQMGQEVILRCVPISNHLYFYWYRQILGQKVEFLVSFYNNEISEKSEIFDDQFSVERPDGSNFTLKIRSTKLEDSAMYFCASKLTATGELFFGEGSRLTVL.

The V call is TRBV9, the J call TRBJ1-1, with D maybe TRBD1 (5 bases). Germline CDR1 is SGDLS and CDR2 is YYNGEE. V gave up 3 bases and J gave up 0 bases, with 18 bases separating them. This CDR3 has 17 residues. This CDR3 is CASSEDGGGTLNTEAFF. The CDR3 bases are TGTGCCAGCAGCGAGGACGGAGGAGGGACCTTGAACACTGAAGCTTTCTTT.

The rearrangement joins TRBV7-2 to TRBJ1-4; D ambiguous. The germline V gene has CDR1 SGHTA and CDR2 FQGNSA. The V gene lost 1 base and the J gene lost 10 bases, with 10 bases spanning the gap. The CDR3 runs to 13 residues. CDR3 residues: CASSLVREGKLFF. CDR3 nucleotides: TGTGCCAGCAGCTTAGTCCGGGAGGGAAAACTGTTTTTT.

This clone was seen a few times. This chain links TRBV5-1 with TRBJ2-7; 9 nucleotides match TRBD1. Trimming removed 4 bases from V and 4 bases from J; junction bases left unmatched: 6. The CDR3 length is 14 residues. Germline CDR1 and CDR2: SGHRS and YFSETQ. CDR3 bases: TGCGCCAGCAGCGTTGGACAGGGGAGGTACGAGCAGTACTTC. Translation gives CASSVGQGRYEQYF.

This clone was counted between two and nine times. The chain couples TRBV19 to TRBJ1-1, with TRBD1 as a possible D gene (5 bases). The CDR3 length is 15 residues. The germline V and J ends were trimmed by 0 bases and 1 base, with 9 bases remaining between them. Germline CDR1 is LNHDA and CDR2 is SQIVND (reference sequence). In nucleotides, the CDR3 is TGTGCCAGTAGTATAGACAGGGTCTCGAACACTGAAGCTTTCTTT. This translates into CASSIDRVSNTEAFF.

The chain recombines TRBV5-1 with TRBJ2-1, with D possibly being TRBD2 (5 bases). Germline V gene data show CDR1 as SGHRS and CDR2 as YFSETQ. This CDR3 comprises 18 residues. Deletions cut 0 bases from V and 0 bases from J, with 16 bases between. CDR3 amino acids: CASSLEEVALSSYNEQFF. The CDR3 DNA reads TGCGCCAGCAGCTTGGAGGAGGTAGCCCTGAGCTCCTACAATGAGCAGTTCTTC.

The rearrangement uses TRBV5-1 and TRBJ2-3; a weak D match, TRBD2 (6 bases). The germline gives CDR1 SGHRS, CDR2 YFSETQ. This CDR3 is built from 15 residues. V shed 4 bases and J shed 6 bases, with 18 bases lying between them. CDR3 in DNA: TGCGCCAGCAGCCTCCTGACGGGAGTAGGGGATACGCAGTATTTT. It encodes CASSLLTGVGDTQYF.

The J gene is TRBJ2-1, the V gene TRBV30; D is perhaps TRBD2 (5 bases). Germline-derived CDR1 and CDR2 are GTSNPN and SVGIG (reference sequence). Trimming stripped 0 bases from V and 0 bases from J, with 12 bases between. This CDR3 is built from 16 residues. CDR3 in DNA: TGTGCCTGGAGTGTACGAGGGCTGAGCTCCTACAATGAGCAGTTCTTC. Amino acids: CAWSVRGLSSYNEQFF.

This clone was picked up a small number of times. This chain uses TRBV27 with TRBJ1-1; weak D call: TRBD1 (6 bases). Germline V CDR1 and CDR2: MNHEY, SMNVEV (reference sequence). V lost 5 bases and J lost 5, with 15 bases in between. The CDR3 runs to 14 residues. CDR3 nucleotide sequence: TGTGCCAGCAGTCTCTCGGCAGGGGATACTGAAGCTTTCTTT. The encoded protein is CASSLSAGDTEAFF.

The chain has TRBV2 and TRBJ1-2, with D possibly matching TRBD1 (5 bases). Trimming took off 2 bases at V and 6 bases at J, with 10 bases between the two ends. Germline V CDR1 and CDR2: SNHLY, FYNNEI. This CDR3 is built from 13 residues. The CDR3 DNA follows: TGTGCCAGCAGTGAACAATCAGGGAATGGCTACACCTTC. Translation: CASSEQSGNGYTF.

The chain is built from TRBV19 and TRBJ1-4; D may be TRBD1 (5 bases). This CDR3 region has 14 residues. Germline V CDR1 and CDR2: LNHDA, SQIVND (reference sequence). The V gene lost 5 bases and the J gene lost 6 bases, with 13 bases spanning the gap. The CDR3 loop reads CASSAAWGDEKLFF. For the CDR3, the DNA is TGTGCCAGTAGTGCGGCCTGGGGGGATGAAAAACTGTTTTTT.

In its sample, this clone was seen a few times. The rearrangement uses TRBV28 and TRBJ1-1, with a weak D call TRBD1 (5 bases). V was clipped by 5 bases and J by 5 bases, with 18 bases between them. The CDR3 consists of 15 residues. The germline gives CDR1 MDHEN, CDR2 SYDVKM. Written as DNA, the CDR3 is TGTGCCAGCAGTCCCGAGACAGATGTATCGACTGAAGCTTTCTTT. This translates into CASSPETDVSTEAFF.

This clone was recorded only once. The rearrangement uses TRBV5-4 and TRBJ1-2; D remains ambiguous. Trimming shortened V by 3 bases and J by 8 bases, and 11 bases separated the two germline ends. Germline CDR1 reads SGHNT; CDR2 reads YYREEE (reference sequence). This CDR3 is 12 amino acids long. The CDR3 coding sequence is TGTGCCAGCAGCTCAAGACTAAGCGGCTACACCTTC. Translating it yields CASSSRLSGYTF.

This chain uses TRBV10-3 with TRBJ2-2; 8 bases match TRBD1. The CDR3 covers 15 residues. Unmatched junction bases numbered 4, after V lost 5 bases and J lost 2 bases. Looked up from germline, CDR1 is ENHRY and CDR2 is SYGVKD. CDR3 loop: CAISPDRGNTGELFF. The CDR3 DNA sequence: TGTGCCATCAGTCCCGACAGGGGCAACACCGGGGAGCTGTTTTTT.

J is TRBJ2-3 and V is TRBV7-2; 8 positions agree with TRBD1. CDR1 SGHTA and CDR2 FQGNSA come from the germline V gene. V lost 1 base to trimming and J lost 4 bases; unmatched junction nucleotides: 4. There are 15 residues in the CDR3. The CDR3 coding sequence is TGTGCCAGCAGCTTAGATCGGACAGGGCCAGATACGCAGTATTTT. It encodes CASSLDRTGPDTQYF.

In its sample, this clone was seen many times. V gene TRBV19 combines with J gene TRBJ1-1, with no clear D. The CDR3 has 12 residues. CDR1 is LNHDA, CDR2 SQIVND, per germline (reference sequence). V was trimmed by 3 bases and J by 7 bases, leaving 9 bases between them. CDR3 sequence reads: CASSMRAGEAFF. Written as DNA, the CDR3 is TGTGCCAGTAGTATGAGGGCTGGTGAAGCTTTCTTT.

The chain joins TRBV4-1 to TRBJ2-3; 7 bases map to TRBD1. Germline trimming cut 3 bases from V and 1 base from J; bases unmatched to any gene: 10. This CDR3 has 17 residues. The germline V gene has CDR1 MGHRA and CDR2 YSYEKL. CDR3 protein: CASSQFPGGAGTDTQYF. The CDR3 region has the DNA TGCGCCAGCAGCCAGTTTCCAGGGGGAGCGGGCACAGATACGCAGTATTTT.

This sequence joins TRBV5-1 and TRBJ2-1; 14 positions agree with TRBD2. V lost 4 bases to trimming and J lost 1 base; unmatched junction nucleotides: 10. Looked up from germline, CDR1 is SGHRS and CDR2 is YFSETQ. The CDR3 contains 19 residues. CDR3 loop: CASSPIPGLAGVSYNEQFF. The CDR3 region has the DNA TGCGCCAGCAGCCCTATCCCGGGACTAGCGGGAGTGTCCTACAATGAGCAGTTCTTC. The full variable domain, rest sourced from reference TRBV5-1 and TRBJ2-1, is KAGVTQTPRYLIKTRGQQVTLSCSPISGHRSVSWYQQTPGQGLQFLFEYFSETQRNKGNFPGRFSGRQFSNSRSEMNVSTLELGDSALYLCASSPIPGLAGVSYNEQFFGPGTRLTVL.

This rearrangement joins TRBV7-8 to TRBJ2-1; TRBD2 agrees at 13 bases. The CDR3 is 20 residues long. Losses at the gene ends were 5 bases for V and 3 bases for J; bases not matched to a gene: 16. Germline V gives CDR1 SGHVS, CDR2 FQNEAQ. CDR3 coding DNA: TGTGCCAGCAGCCGAGCTTGGTCTACGACTAGCGGGAGGAACTACAATGAGCAGTTCTTC. This sequence encodes CASSRAWSTTSGRNYNEQFF. Full variable domain (remainder filled in from reference TRBV7-8 and TRBJ2-1): GAGVSQSPRYKVAKRGQDVALRCDPISGHVSLFWYQQALGQGPEFLTYFQNEAQLDKSGLPSDRFFAERPEGSVSTLKIQRTQQEDSAVYLCASSRAWSTTSGRNYNEQFFGPGTRLTVL.

CDR3 amino acids: CASSLAPGTAAEAFF. The CDR3 coding sequence is TGCGCCAGCAGCTTGGCCCCCGGGACAGCCGCTGAAGCTTTCTTT. The rearrangement joins TRBV5-1 to TRBJ1-1, with 7 nucleotides matching TRBD1. Per germline, CDR1 SGHRS and CDR2 YFSETQ. J gave up 6 bases and V 0 bases, and 8 bases lay outside the gene matches. The CDR3 spans 15 residues.

The chain couples TRBV20-1 to TRBJ2-5, with a possible D match to TRBD1 (6 bases). CDR1 and CDR2 (germline): DFQATT, SNEGSKA (reference sequence). The CDR3 sequence is 11 residues long. CDR3 sequence reads: CGGQHQETQYF. As DNA, the CDR3 is TGCGGTGGACAGCACCAAGAGACCCAGTACTTC.